This T cell receptor (beta chain) appears in the sequencing data of a study of response to subunit inactivated influenza vaccine. Study observations and caveats: The study's authors posited that every seasonal influenza vaccination enlists few new T cells.

Germline CDR1 MDHEN, CDR2 SYDVKM. Trimming shortened V by 2 bases and J by 2 bases, and 7 bases separated the two germline ends. The CDR3 spans 13 residues. TCRdb recomputed calls from the RT-PCR reads with MiXCR, one row per CDR3 protein. This table has around 570,000 distinct CDR3 sequences, around 8% appearing once. This clonotype showed up many times. The antigen remains unidentified. The TCR was taken from a man aged 45 to 75 who received an inactivated influenza vaccine. This sequence joins TRBV28 and TRBJ2-7; D unresolved. The source was PBMCs from blood, collected 23 months after vaccination. The CDR3 loop is CASSLGSPYEQYF. CDR3 DNA: TGTGCCAGCAGTTTAGGGTCCCCCTACGAGCAGTACTTC.